The T cell receptor (beta chain) under discussion was sequenced for a study of molecular identifiers for immune sequencing clone quantification. Study in general: RNA, taken in replicates from about 20,000 or 100,000 naive CD8 cells, was split five ways, with four sequenced. General observations from the study: In cases of identical TCR molecules sharing a barcode, highly expanded clone sizes could be underestimated.

Source material for naive CD8 libraries was roughly 20,000 to 1,100,000 sorted cells, with 10%, 30% or 50% RNA. The germline V gene encodes CDR1 SQVTM and CDR2 ANQGSEA. This CDR3 spans 18 amino acids. Trimming removed 3 bases from V and 0 bases from J; junction bases left unmatched: 12. Previously described methods with listed TCR primers produced the bulk TCR libraries. TCRdb independently ran MiXCR on the PCR reads; one entry per CDR3 protein. The sample yields tens of thousands of distinct CDR3 sequences, around 20% seen once. This clonotype was counted many times. Its antigen is undetermined. The sequence came from a human donor in good health. Some libraries in this study had Jurkat cell RNA spiked in. The sequencing sample was made of naive CD8+ T cells from blood, with Jurkat cell RNA spiked in. The subset: FACS-sorted CD8+CD4-CCR7+CD45RA+ naive T cells. The rearrangement uses TRBV29-1 and TRBJ2-7, with 12 nucleotides matching TRBD2. This chain's CDR3 is CSVEQTSGRSFCSYEQYF. For the CDR3, the DNA is TGCAGCGTTGAGCAGACTAGCGGGAGAAGTTTCTGCTCCTACGAGCAGTACTTC.